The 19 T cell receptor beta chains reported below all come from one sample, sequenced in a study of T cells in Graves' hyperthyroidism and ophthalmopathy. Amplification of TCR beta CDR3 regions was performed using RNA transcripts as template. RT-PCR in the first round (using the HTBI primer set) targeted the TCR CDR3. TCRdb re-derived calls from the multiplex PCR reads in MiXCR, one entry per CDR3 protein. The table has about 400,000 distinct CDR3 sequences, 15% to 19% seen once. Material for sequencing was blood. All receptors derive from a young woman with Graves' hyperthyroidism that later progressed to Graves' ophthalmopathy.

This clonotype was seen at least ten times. The CDR3 region has the DNA TGTGCCAGCAGCCCACTTATAGAACAGGGGGCCATATGGACCCAGTACTTC. Its protein product is CASSPLIEQGAIWTQYF. V gene TRBV6-1 combines with J gene TRBJ2-5; 9 bases are a match to TRBD1. V dropped 6 bases and J dropped 7; count of bases not matched to a gene: 18. In germline, CDR1 is MNHNS, CDR2 SASEGT. This CDR3 spans 17 amino acids.

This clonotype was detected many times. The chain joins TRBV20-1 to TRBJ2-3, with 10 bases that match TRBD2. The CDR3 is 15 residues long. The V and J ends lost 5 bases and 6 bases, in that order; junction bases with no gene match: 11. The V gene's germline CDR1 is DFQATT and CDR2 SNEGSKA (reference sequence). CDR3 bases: TGCAGTGCTCCCGTCGCTAGCGGGAGACGGGATACGCAGTATTTT. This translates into CSAPVASGRRDTQYF.

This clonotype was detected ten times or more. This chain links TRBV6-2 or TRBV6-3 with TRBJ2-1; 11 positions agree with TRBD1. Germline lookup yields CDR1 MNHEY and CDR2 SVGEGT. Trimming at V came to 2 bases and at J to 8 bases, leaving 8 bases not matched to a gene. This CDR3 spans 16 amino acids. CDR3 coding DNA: TGTGCCAGCAGTTACAGGACAGGGGGCCTTTTTTATGAGCAGTTCTTC. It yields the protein CASSYRTGGLFYEQFF.

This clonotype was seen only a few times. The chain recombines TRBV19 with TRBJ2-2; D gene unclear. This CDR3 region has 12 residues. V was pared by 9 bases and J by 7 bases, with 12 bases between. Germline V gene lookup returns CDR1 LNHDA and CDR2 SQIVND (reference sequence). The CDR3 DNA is TGTGCCAGCGCACCCTCGGGCGGGGAGCTGTTTTTT. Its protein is CASAPSGGELFF.

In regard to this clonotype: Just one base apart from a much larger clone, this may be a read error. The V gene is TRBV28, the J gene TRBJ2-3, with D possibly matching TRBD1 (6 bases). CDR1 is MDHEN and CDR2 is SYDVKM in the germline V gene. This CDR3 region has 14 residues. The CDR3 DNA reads TGTGCCAGCAGCTATAGGGGGAGTACAGATACGCAGTGTTTT. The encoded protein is CASSYRGSTDTQCF.

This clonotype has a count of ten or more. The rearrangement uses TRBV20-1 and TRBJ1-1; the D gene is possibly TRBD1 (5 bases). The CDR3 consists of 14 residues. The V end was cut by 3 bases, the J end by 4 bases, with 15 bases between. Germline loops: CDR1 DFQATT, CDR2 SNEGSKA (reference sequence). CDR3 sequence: CSASIGHGGTEAFF. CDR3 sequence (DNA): TGCAGTGCTAGTATCGGACATGGGGGCACTGAAGCTTTCTTT.

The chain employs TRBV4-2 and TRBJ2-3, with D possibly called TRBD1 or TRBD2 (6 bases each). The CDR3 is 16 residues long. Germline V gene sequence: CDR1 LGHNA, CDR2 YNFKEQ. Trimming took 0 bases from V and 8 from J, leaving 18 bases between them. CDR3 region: CASSQDRYPKGGTQYF. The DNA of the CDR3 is TGTGCCAGCAGCCAAGATCGTTACCCGAAGGGGGGTACGCAGTATTTT.

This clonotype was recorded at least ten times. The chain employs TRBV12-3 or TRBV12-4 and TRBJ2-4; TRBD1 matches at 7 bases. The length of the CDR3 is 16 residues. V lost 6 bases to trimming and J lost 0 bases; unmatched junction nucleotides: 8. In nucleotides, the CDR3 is TGTGCCAGCAGCCCACAGGGGCGACTAGCCAAAAACATTCAGTACTTC. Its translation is CASSPQGRLAKNIQYF.

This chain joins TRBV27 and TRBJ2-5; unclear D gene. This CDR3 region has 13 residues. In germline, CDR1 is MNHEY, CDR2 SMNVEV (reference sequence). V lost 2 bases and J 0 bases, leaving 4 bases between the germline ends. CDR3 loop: CASSLPYQETQYF. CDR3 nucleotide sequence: TGTGCCAGCAGTTTACCTTACCAAGAGACCCAGTACTTC.

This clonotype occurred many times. CDR3 region: CAWSGFGRGSPLHF. For the CDR3, the DNA is TGTGCCTGGAGTGGATTCGGACGGGGGTCACCCCTCCACTTT. The chain combines TRBV30 with TRBJ1-6, with D perhaps TRBD1 (5 bases). V was shortened by 1 base and J by 10 bases, with 14 bases between the two germline ends. Germline V lookup: CDR1 GTSNPN, CDR2 SVGIG (reference sequence). The CDR3 has 14 amino acids. The full variable domain, completed using reference TRBV30 and TRBJ1-6, is SQTIHQWPATLVQPVGSPLSLECTVEGTSNPNLYWYRQAAGRGLQLLFYSVGIGQISSEVPQNLSASRPQDRQFILSSKKLLLSDSGFYLCAWSGFGRGSPLHFGNGTRLTVT.

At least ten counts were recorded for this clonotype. The CDR3, as DNA: TGTGCCAGCAGCCCAAGGGTCTGGGCCGGGGGTGAAAAACTGTTTTTT. The encoded protein is CASSPRVWAGGEKLFF. The gene calls are TRBV7-9 and TRBJ1-4, with TRBD1 as a possible D gene (5 bases). The CDR3 is made up of 16 amino acids. With 5 bases removed from V and 7 bases from J, the gap between germline ends came to 20 bases. Germline V lookup: CDR1 SEHNR, CDR2 FQNEAQ (reference sequence). Complete variable domain (other parts from reference TRBV7-9 and TRBJ1-4): DTGVSQNPRHKITKRGQNVTFRCDPISEHNRLYWYRQTLGQGPEFLTYFQNEAQLEKSRLLSDRFSAERPKGSFSTLEIQRTEQGDSAMYLCASSPRVWAGGEKLFFGSGTQLSVL.

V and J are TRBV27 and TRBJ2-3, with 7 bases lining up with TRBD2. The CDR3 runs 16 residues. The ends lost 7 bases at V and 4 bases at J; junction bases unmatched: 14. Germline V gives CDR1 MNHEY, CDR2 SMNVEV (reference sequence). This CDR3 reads CASISTGTTGADTQYF. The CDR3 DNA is TGTGCCAGCATTTCTACCGGGACTACCGGGGCAGATACGCAGTATTTT.

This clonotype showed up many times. The CDR3 is CSARDFLSETSTDTQYF. The CDR3, as DNA: TGCAGTGCTAGAGATTTTTTAAGCGAGACTAGCACAGATACGCAGTATTTT. J is TRBJ2-3 and V is TRBV20-1, with D unclear. Germline V gene lookup returns CDR1 DFQATT and CDR2 SNEGSKA (reference sequence). V lost 0 bases and J lost 0, with 16 bases in between. The CDR3 loop spans 17 amino acids.

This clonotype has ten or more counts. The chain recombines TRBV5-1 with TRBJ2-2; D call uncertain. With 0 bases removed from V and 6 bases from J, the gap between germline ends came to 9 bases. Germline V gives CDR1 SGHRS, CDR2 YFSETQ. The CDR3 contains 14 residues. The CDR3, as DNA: TGCGCCAGCAGCTTGGTTATCGACGCCGGGGAGCTGTTTTTT. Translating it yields CASSLVIDAGELFF.

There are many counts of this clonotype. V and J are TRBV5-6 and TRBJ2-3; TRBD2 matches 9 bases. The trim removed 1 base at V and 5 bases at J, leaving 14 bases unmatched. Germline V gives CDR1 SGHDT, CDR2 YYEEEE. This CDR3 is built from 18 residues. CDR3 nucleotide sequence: TGTGCCAGCAGCTTGAGATGGGTAGCGGGAGAAAATAGAGATACGCAGTATTTT. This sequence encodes CASSLRWVAGENRDTQYF.

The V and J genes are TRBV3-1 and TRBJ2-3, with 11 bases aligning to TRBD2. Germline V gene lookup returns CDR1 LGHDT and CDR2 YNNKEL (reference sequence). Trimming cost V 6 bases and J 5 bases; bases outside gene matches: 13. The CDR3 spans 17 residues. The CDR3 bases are TGTGCCAGCAGGCCCGGGACTAGCGGCATTCTGAGAGATACGCAGTATTTT. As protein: CASRPGTSGILRDTQYF.

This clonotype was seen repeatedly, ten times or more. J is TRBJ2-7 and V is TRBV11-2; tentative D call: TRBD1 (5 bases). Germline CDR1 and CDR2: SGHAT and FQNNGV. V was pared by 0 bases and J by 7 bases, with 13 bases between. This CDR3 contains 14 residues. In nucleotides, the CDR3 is TGTGCCAGCAGCTTAGAGTCCGGTGGGGCTGAGCAGTACTTC. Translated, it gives CASSLESGGAEQYF. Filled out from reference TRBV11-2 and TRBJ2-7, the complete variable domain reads EAGVAQSPRYKIIEKRQSVAFWCNPISGHATLYWYQQILGQGPKLLIQFQNNGVVDDSQLPKDRFSAERLKGVDSTLKIQPAKLEDSAVYLCASSLESGGAEQYFGPGTRLTVT.

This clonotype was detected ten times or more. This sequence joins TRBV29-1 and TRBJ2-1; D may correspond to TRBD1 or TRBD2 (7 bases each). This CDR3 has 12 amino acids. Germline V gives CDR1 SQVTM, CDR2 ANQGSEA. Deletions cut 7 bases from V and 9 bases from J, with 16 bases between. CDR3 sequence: CSGSPGGGEQFF. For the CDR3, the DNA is TGCAGCGGATCCCCAGGGGGGGGTGAGCAGTTCTTC.

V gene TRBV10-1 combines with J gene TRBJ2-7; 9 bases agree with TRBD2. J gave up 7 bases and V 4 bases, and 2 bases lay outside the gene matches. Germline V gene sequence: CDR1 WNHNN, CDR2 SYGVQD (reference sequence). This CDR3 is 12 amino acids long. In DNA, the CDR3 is TGCGCCAGCAGTGTTGCGGGAGGGGAGCAGTACTTC. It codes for CASSVAGGEQYF.